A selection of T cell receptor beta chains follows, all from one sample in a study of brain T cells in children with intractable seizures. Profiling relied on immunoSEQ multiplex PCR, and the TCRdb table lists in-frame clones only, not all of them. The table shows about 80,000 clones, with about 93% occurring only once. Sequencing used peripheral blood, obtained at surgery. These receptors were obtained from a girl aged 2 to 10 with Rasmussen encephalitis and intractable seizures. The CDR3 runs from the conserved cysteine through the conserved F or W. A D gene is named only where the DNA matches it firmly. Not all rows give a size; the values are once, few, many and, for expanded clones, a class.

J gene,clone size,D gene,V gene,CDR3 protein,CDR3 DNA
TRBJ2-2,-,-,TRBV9,CASSASGRATGELFF,TGTGCCAGCAGCGCCTCGGGACGGGCCACCGGGGAGCTGTTTTTT
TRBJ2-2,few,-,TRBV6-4,CASSTGNTGELFF,TGTGCCAGCAGTACAGGGAACACCGGGGAGCTGTTTTTT
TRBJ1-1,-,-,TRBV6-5,CASRDGWNTEAFF,TGTGCCAGCAGGGATGGGTGGAACACTGAAGCTTTCTTT
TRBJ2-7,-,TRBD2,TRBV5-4,CASSGTSGGQYF,TGTGCCAGCAGCGGGACTAGCGGGGGGCAGTACTTC
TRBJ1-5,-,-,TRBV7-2,CASSLEGGNQPQHF,TGTGCCAGCAGCTTAGAGGGGGGAAATCAGCCCCAGCATTTT
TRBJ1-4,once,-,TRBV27,CASSLGPSEKLFF,TGTGCCAGCAGTTTGGGGCCGAGTGAAAAACTGTTTTTT
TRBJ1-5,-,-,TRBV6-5,CASRRSAQPQHF,TGTGCCAGCAGAAGGTCTGCCCAGCCCCAGCATTTT
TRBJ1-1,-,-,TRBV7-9,CASSSPGSEAFF,TGTGCCAGCAGCTCCCCTGGCTCTGAAGCTTTCTTT
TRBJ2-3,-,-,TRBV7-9,CASSRSTDTQYF,TGTGCCAGCAGCCGAAGCACAGATACGCAGTATTTT
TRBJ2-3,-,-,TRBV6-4,CASSGGLATDTQYF,TGTGCCAGCAGTGGGGGACTCGCCACAGATACGCAGTATTTT
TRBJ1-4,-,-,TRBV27,CASSFSGTPNEKLFF,TGTGCCAGCAGTTTTAGCGGGACCCCAAATGAAAAACTGTTTTTT
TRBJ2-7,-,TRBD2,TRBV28,CASRTLAGIDEQYF,TGTGCCAGCCGAACTTTAGCGGGGATCGACGAGCAGTACTTC
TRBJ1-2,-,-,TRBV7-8,CASSLTSDRTANYGYTF,TGTGCCAGCAGCCTTACTTCTGACAGGACAGCTAACTATGGCTACACCTTC
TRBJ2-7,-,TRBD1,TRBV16,CASSQTAEDRGPHEQYF,TGTGCCAGCAGCCAGACAGCTGAGGACAGGGGTCCCCACGAGCAGTACTTC
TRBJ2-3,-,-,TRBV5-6,CASSFLSGGTDTQYF,TGTGCCAGCAGCTTCCTTAGCGGTGGCACAGATACGCAGTATTTT
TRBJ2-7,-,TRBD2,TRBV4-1,CASSQGSVGGSRYEQYF,TGCGCCAGCAGCCAAGGGTCTGTCGGCGGGAGTAGGTACGAGCAGTACTTC
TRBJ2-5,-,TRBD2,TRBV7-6,CASSPGLAGVETQYF,TGTGCCAGCAGCCCGGGACTAGCGGGAGTTGAGACCCAGTACTTC
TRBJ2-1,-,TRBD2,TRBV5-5,CASSPSPAGVYNEQFF,TGTGCCAGCAGCCCTTCCCCAGCGGGAGTATACAATGAGCAGTTCTTC
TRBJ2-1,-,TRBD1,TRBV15,CATSTAGTGGFYNEQFF,TGTGCCACCAGCACGGCCGGGACAGGGGGTTTTTACAATGAGCAGTTCTTC
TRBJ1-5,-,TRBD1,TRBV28,CASRWEAGGNQPQHF,TGTGCCAGCAGGTGGGAGGCAGGGGGGAATCAGCCCCAGCATTTT
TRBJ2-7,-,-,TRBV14,CASSLIDSEQYF,TGTGCCAGCAGTCTCATCGATAGCGAGCAGTACTTC
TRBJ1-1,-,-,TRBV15,CATSRARANTEAFF,TGTGCCACCAGCAGAGCCAGGGCAAACACTGAAGCTTTCTTT
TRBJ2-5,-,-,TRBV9,CASSGRDIIETQYF,TGTGCCAGCAGCGGACGGGACATAATAGAGACCCAGTACTTC
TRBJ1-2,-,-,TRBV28,CASSLGFNYGYTF,TGTGCCAGCAGCCTGGGATTTAACTATGGCTACACCTTC
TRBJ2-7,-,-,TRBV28,CASSFVGISNEQYF,TGTGCCAGCAGTTTTGTGGGGATAAGTAACGAGCAGTACTTC
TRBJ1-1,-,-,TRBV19,CASRPRQLNTEAFF,TGTGCCAGTAGGCCTCGACAGCTGAACACTGAAGCTTTCTTT
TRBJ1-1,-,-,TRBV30,CACKEFVYTEAFF,TGTGCCTGTAAGGAATTTGTCTATACTGAAGCTTTCTTT
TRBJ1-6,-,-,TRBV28,CASSPRPVNSPLHF,TGTGCCAGCAGCCCCCGACCGGTTAATTCACCCCTCCACTTT
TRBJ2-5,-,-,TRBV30,CAWSAQETQYF,TGTGCCTGGAGTGCCCAAGAGACCCAGTACTTC
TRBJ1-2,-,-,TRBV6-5,CASKPGVYGYTF,TGTGCCAGCAAACCGGGGGTCTATGGCTACACCTTC
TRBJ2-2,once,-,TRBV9,CASSVAPMATGELFF,TGTGCCAGCAGCGTAGCACCCATGGCGACCGGGGAGCTGTTTTTT
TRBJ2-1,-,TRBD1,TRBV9,CASSVGWTGGIDEQFF,TGTGCCAGCAGCGTAGGGTGGACAGGGGGAATCGATGAGCAGTTCTTC
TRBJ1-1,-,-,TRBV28,CASSLRPENTEAFF,TGTGCCAGCAGTTTAAGACCAGAGAACACTGAAGCTTTCTTT
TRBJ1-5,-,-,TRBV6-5,CASSLIGGRNQPQHF,TGTGCCAGCAGTTTGATTGGGGGACGGAATCAGCCCCAGCATTTT
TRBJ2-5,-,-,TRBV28,CASSLWSGRQTQYF,TGTGCCAGCAGTTTATGGTCAGGGAGACAGACCCAGTACTTC
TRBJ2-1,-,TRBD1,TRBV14,CASSPRQGAGYNEQFF,TGTGCCAGCAGCCCCCGACAGGGGGCGGGCTACAATGAGCAGTTCTTC
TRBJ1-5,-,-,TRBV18,CASSPRFGGQPQHF,TGTGCCAGCTCACCACGGTTCGGTGGTCAGCCCCAGCATTTT
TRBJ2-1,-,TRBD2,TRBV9,CASSASGRDDNEQFF,TGTGCCAGCAGCGCAAGCGGGAGGGACGACAATGAGCAGTTCTTC
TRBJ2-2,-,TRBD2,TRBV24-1,CATSDLPLAGVTGELFF,TGTGCCACCAGTGATCTGCCACTAGCGGGAGTCACCGGGGAGCTGTTTTTT
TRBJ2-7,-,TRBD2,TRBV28,CASSLASGGAYEQYF,TGTGCCAGCAGTCTCGCGAGCGGGGGGGCCTACGAGCAGTACTTC
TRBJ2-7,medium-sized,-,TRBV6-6,CASSYSGPQYF,TGTGCCAGCAGTTACTCGGGGCCGCAGTACTTC
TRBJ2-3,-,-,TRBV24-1,CATSDPGRNRADTQYF,TGTGCCACCAGTGATCCAGGACGGAATCGGGCAGATACGCAGTATTTT
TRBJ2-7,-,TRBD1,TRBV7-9,CASSSTGQRTFEQYF,TGTGCCAGCAGCTCGACGGGACAGAGAACCTTCGAGCAGTACTTC
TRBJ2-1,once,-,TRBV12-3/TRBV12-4,CASSLGALNEQFF,TGTGCCAGCAGTCTCGGAGCCCTAAATGAGCAGTTCTTC
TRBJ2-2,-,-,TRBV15,CATKDTGELFF,TGTGCCACCAAGGACACCGGGGAGCTGTTTTTT
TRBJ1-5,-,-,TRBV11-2,CASSPTALQPQHF,TGTGCCAGCAGCCCGACAGCGCTCCAGCCCCAGCATTTT
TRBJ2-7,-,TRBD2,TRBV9,CASSVASGSIYEQYF,TGTGCCAGCAGCGTAGCTAGCGGGAGTATATACGAGCAGTACTTC
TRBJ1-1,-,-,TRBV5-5,CASSLFEHAEAFF,TGTGCCAGCAGCTTGTTTGAACACGCTGAAGCTTTCTTT
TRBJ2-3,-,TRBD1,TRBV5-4,CASSLRTGKTDTQYF,TGTGCCAGCAGCCTACGGACAGGGAAGACAGATACGCAGTATTTT
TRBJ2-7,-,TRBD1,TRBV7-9,CASSPYQGVSYEQYF,TGTGCCAGCAGCCCTTACCAGGGGGTCTCCTACGAGCAGTACTTC
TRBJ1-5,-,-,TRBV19,CASSSKLAGDPHQPQHF,TGTGCCAGTAGTTCTAAGTTAGCGGGGGATCCCCATCAGCCCCAGCATTTT
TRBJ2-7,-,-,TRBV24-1,CATSDSLGSEQYF,TGTGCCACCAGTGATTCGTTGGGGTCCGAGCAGTACTTC
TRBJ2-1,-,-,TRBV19,CASSIIQGFNNEQFF,TGTGCCAGTAGTATAATTCAGGGGTTTAACAATGAGCAGTTCTTC